This is a list of T cell receptor beta chains from one sample in a study of blood T cell repertoires in COVID-19. Assay used: immunoSEQ multiplex PCR; TCRdb lists only in-frame clones, some missing. The repertoire holds under 350,000 clones, with about 86% as singletons. Sequences were obtained from PBMCs or T cells enriched from blood (not recorded which). These receptors were obtained from a middle-aged woman with acute COVID-19. Both conserved end residues are part of each CDR3. D genes are given only for firm matches. Not all rows give a size; the values are once, few, many and, for expanded clones, a class.

j_call | d_call | v_call | clone_size | cdr3_aa | cdr3_nt
TRBJ2-4 | TRBD1 | TRBV28 | - | CASSSKFRDRGENIQYF | TGTGCCAGCAGTTCCAAATTCCGGGACAGGGGCGAAAACATTCAGTACTTC
TRBJ2-7 | TRBD2 | TRBV7-9 | - | CASSLHKRGSYEQYF | TGTGCCAGCAGCTTGCATAAGCGGGGCAGCTACGAGCAGTACTTC
TRBJ2-3 | TRBD2 | TRBV3-1/TRBV3-2 | - | CASSPQRGPTDTQYF | TGTGCCAGCAGCCCCCAGCGGGGACCCACAGATACGCAGTATTTT
TRBJ2-1 | - | TRBV21-1 | - | CASSEPYLAATYNEQFF | TGTGCCAGCAGCGAACCCTATTTGGCGGCGACCTACAATGAGCAGTTCTTC
TRBJ1-5 | - | TRBV5-6 | - | CASSLYQGSSQPQHF | TGTGCCAGCAGCTTGTATCAGGGTAGCAGCCAGCCCCAGCATTTT
TRBJ1-2 | - | TRBV13 | - | CASSPLRQDLYGYTF | TGTGCCAGCAGCCCACTCAGACAGGACCTCTATGGCTACACCTTC
TRBJ1-1 | - | TRBV5-1 | - | CASSSPGHKAEAFF | TGCGCCAGCAGCTCACCGGGACACAAGGCTGAAGCTTTCTTT
TRBJ1-4 | - | TRBV6-2/TRBV6-3 | - | CASSYSNRAEEGGKSNEKLFF | TGTGCCAGCAGTTACTCGAACCGGGCCGAGGAGGGTGGTAAGAGTAATGAAAAACTGTTTTTT
TRBJ1-5 | TRBD1 | TRBV15 | - | CATSRDIRTGGGQPQHF | TGTGCCACCAGCAGAGATATTAGGACAGGGGGGGGACAGCCCCAGCATTTT
TRBJ2-3 | - | TRBV5-1 | - | CASSLEGDSTDTQYF | TGCGCCAGCAGCTTGGAGGGGGATAGCACAGATACGCAGTATTTT
TRBJ1-2 | - | TRBV3-1/TRBV3-2 | few | CASSQNRLAVNGYTF | TGTGCCAGCAGCCAAAACAGGTTGGCGGTGAATGGCTACACCTTC
TRBJ1-2 | - | TRBV7-8 | - | CASSLDPVRNYGYTF | TGTGCCAGCAGCTTAGACCCAGTTCGTAACTATGGCTACACCTTC
TRBJ2-7 | - | TRBV5-6 | - | CASSLVGGTYEQYF | TGTGCCAGCAGCTTGGTTGGCGGGACCTACGAGCAGTACTTC
TRBJ2-1 | - | TRBV4-2 | - | CASSQDQAVYEQFF | TGTGCCAGCAGCCAAGATCAAGCGGTATATGAGCAGTTCTTC
TRBJ2-1 | - | TRBV29-1 | - | CSVSTEGGKSYNEQFF | TGCAGCGTTTCCACTGAGGGCGGGAAGTCCTACAATGAGCAGTTCTTC
TRBJ2-3 | - | TRBV5-1 | - | CASSRGRDPYRTQYF | TGCGCCAGCAGCCGTGGGCGGGACCCCTATCGAACGCAGTATTTT
TRBJ2-3 | - | TRBV2 | - | CASSPLGPPTDTQYF | TGTGCCAGCAGTCCGCTAGGCCCCCCCACAGATACGCAGTATTTT
TRBJ2-7 | TRBD1 | TRBV3-1/TRBV3-2 | once | CASSHRWQGAPYEQYF | TGTGCCAGCAGCCACCGGTGGCAGGGGGCCCCCTACGAGCAGTACTTC
TRBJ1-4 | - | TRBV18 | - | CASSPIRTLINEELFF | TGTGCCAGCTCACCAATTAGAACCCTTATTAATGAAGAACTGTTTTTT
TRBJ2-5 | TRBD2 | TRBV7-2 | - | CASSLEPWEREVLETQYF | TGTGCCAGCAGCTTAGAGCCATGGGAGCGGGAGGTATTAGAGACCCAGTACTTC
TRBJ2-1 | - | TRBV18 | - | CASSPPAGAYNEQFF | TGTGCCAGCTCACCACCGGCGGGTGCCTACAATGAGCAGTTCTTC
TRBJ2-3 | TRBD2 | TRBV5-4 | few | CASRGGTGEEDTQYF | TGTGCCAGCAGGGGAGGGACCGGGGAGGAAGATACGCAGTATTTT
TRBJ1-1 | - | TRBV28 | - | CASSLSPGLGAEAFF | TGTGCCAGCAGTTTGAGTCCAGGGTTAGGTGCTGAAGCTTTCTTT
TRBJ1-2 | - | TRBV5-4 | - | CASSPDRRPNYGYTF | TGTGCCAGCAGCCCCGACAGACGACCTAACTATGGCTACACCTTC
TRBJ1-5 | - | TRBV2 | - | CASSDEGRGYSNQPQHF | TGTGCCAGCAGTGATGAAGGGCGGGGGTATAGCAATCAGCCCCAGCATTTT
TRBJ2-7 | TRBD1 | TRBV7-2 | once | CASSITGAYEQYF | TGTGCCAGCAGCATAACAGGGGCCTACGAGCAGTACTTC
TRBJ1-6 | TRBD1 | TRBV27 | - | CASSYDRGQNSPLHF | TGTGCCAGCAGTTACGACAGGGGGCAAAATTCACCCCTCCACTTT
TRBJ2-3 | TRBD2 | TRBV25-1 | - | CASSTSETTDTQYF | TGTGCCAGCAGTACTAGCGAGACCACAGATACGCAGTATTTT
TRBJ2-5 | - | TRBV6-2/TRBV6-3 | - | CASSYTLPPGTQYF | TGTGCCAGCAGTTACACTTTACCTCCAGGGACCCAGTACTTC
TRBJ2-7 | TRBD1 | TRBV4-1 | - | CASSQGTGFEQYF | TGCGCCAGCAGCCAAGGGACAGGGTTCGAGCAGTACTTC
TRBJ2-7 | TRBD2 | TRBV13 | - | CASSLPRASGRYEQYF | TGTGCCAGCAGCTTACCCCGGGCTAGCGGGAGATACGAGCAGTACTTC
TRBJ2-3 | TRBD1 | TRBV28 | - | CASRQTGYTQYF | TGTGCCAGCAGGCAGACAGGGTATACGCAGTATTTT
TRBJ2-3 | - | TRBV5-1 | - | CASSLESSTDTQYF | TGCGCCAGCAGCTTGGAATCTAGCACAGATACGCAGTATTTT
TRBJ2-2 | TRBD2 | TRBV6-5 | - | CASSRGAGGTGELFF | TGTGCCAGCTCCCGTGGAGCGGGGGGCACCGGGGAGCTGTTTTTT
TRBJ1-5 | - | TRBV2 | - | CASSEPEGPQHF | TGTGCCAGCAGTGAACCCGAGGGGCCCCAGCATTTT
TRBJ2-2 | - | TRBV7-8 | - | CASSLRAGGNGELFF | TGTGCCAGCAGCTTACGGGCAGGGGGGAACGGGGAGCTGTTTTTT
TRBJ2-7 | TRBD2 | TRBV2 | few | CASSPYSTSGGVAYEQYF | TGTGCCAGCAGTCCCTACTCGACTAGCGGGGGGGTAGCCTACGAGCAGTACTTC
TRBJ2-3 | - | TRBV28 | - | CASGTTQLGARYF | TGTGCCAGCGGGACAACCCAATTGGGTGCGCGGTATTTT
TRBJ2-3 | TRBD2 | TRBV4-3 | - | CASSQGSLAGATDTQYF | TGCGCCAGCAGCCAAGGGTCTCTAGCGGGTGCCACAGATACGCAGTATTTT
TRBJ1-2 | - | TRBV12-3/TRBV12-4 | - | CASINSNYGYTF | TGTGCCAGCATTAATTCGAACTATGGCTACACCTTC
TRBJ2-1 | - | TRBV25-1 | - | CASRNTGFNEQFF | TGTGCCAGCAGGAACACAGGGTTCAATGAGCAGTTCTTC
TRBJ1-5 | - | TRBV10-3 | - | CAISESTVQPQHF | TGTGCCATCAGTGAGTCTACTGTCCAGCCCCAGCATTTT
TRBJ1-2 | TRBD1 | TRBV6-2/TRBV6-3 | - | CASSRQGLYYGYTF | TGTGCCAGCAGTCGACAGGGGCTCTACTATGGCTACACCTTC
TRBJ2-2 | - | TRBV5-1 | - | CASSLDGTGELFF | TGCGCCAGCAGCTTGGACGGGACCGGGGAGCTGTTTTTT
TRBJ1-1 | TRBD1 | TRBV7-6 | - | CASSRQGAGNTEAFF | TGTGCCAGCAGTAGGCAGGGGGCCGGGAACACTGAAGCTTTCTTT
TRBJ2-4 | - | TRBV19 | - | CASSMDAVAKNIQYF | TGTGCCAGTAGTATGGATGCGGTAGCCAAAAACATTCAGTACTTC
TRBJ2-5 | - | TRBV6-2/TRBV6-3 | - | CASSYSHFSRETQYF | TGTGCCAGCAGTTACTCCCACTTTTCCCGGGAGACCCAGTACTTC
TRBJ1-5 | - | TRBV3-1/TRBV3-2 | once | CASSQGGPPNQPQHF | TGTGCCAGCAGCCAAGGGGGCCCGCCGAATCAGCCCCAGCATTTT
TRBJ1-4 | TRBD1 | TRBV18 | - | CASSPLGGGHEKLFF | TGTGCCAGCTCACCCCTTGGAGGGGGCCATGAAAAACTGTTTTTT
TRBJ2-1 | - | TRBV7-2 | few | CASNKEGGPHNEQFF | TGTGCCAGCAACAAGGAGGGCGGGCCCCACAATGAGCAGTTCTTC